This TCR beta chain comes out of a study of shared clonotypes between healthy human individuals. The ends lost 4 bases at V and 0 bases at J; junction bases unmatched: 5. Germline loops: CDR1 MNHNS, CDR2 SASEGT. This CDR3 region has 15 residues. Clones were sequenced by immunoSEQ multiplex PCR, and TCRdb holds only the in-frame ones, with some missing. Here the sample spans under 2,500,000 clones, around 95% being singletons. The sequence came from a man aged 18-30 years in good health. This chain connects TRBV6-1 to TRBJ1-2; 7 bases are a match to TRBD1. Source material: naive CD4+ T cells sorted from blood. Noted subset: CD45RA+ positively selected. The CDR3 is CASSGGQGANYGYTF. The CDR3 coding sequence is TGTGCCAGCAGTGGGGGGCAGGGGGCTAACTATGGCTACACCTTC.